The clone carrying this T cell receptor (beta chain) was detected only a few times. Its antigen is unidentified. CDR3 size: 13 residues. Germline V gene lookup returns CDR1 MNHNS and CDR2 SASEGT. V was clipped by 1 base and J by 7 bases, with 8 bases between them. This specimen comes from a study of vaccination and CD4 T cells after COVID-19. The wider study: Stimuli were overlapping spike peptide pools of SARS-CoV-2 and three common cold coronaviruses (HCoV-NL63, HCoV-OC43, HCoV-229E).

Sequencing of the DNA from cultured CD4+ T cells was carried out with the Oncomine TCR Beta short-read assay. Using its own MiXCR run on the PCR reads, TCRdb lists one record per CDR3 protein. The data contain around 20,000 distinct CDR3 sequences, about half of them seen just once; the ten biggest clones take up about 12%. Overall study results and limits: Detection of a median roughly 85% of reactive clones in convalescent patients was confined to the period after vaccination. 304 of 307 vaccine-specific clones from convalescent patients were spike mono-reactive.

Stated treatment: roughly ten-day PBMC culture with coronavirus spike peptide pools or control peptides (ViraFEST assay). Negative selection was the method that isolated CD4+ T cells after about ten days of culture. Sequencing input: CD4+ T cells from blood, cultured in vitro. This TCR came from a human donor who had recovered from COVID-19. The rearrangement joins TRBV6-1 to TRBJ2-1, with D unclear. The CDR3 spells CASSEVGGNEQFF. The CDR3 DNA sequence: TGTGCCAGCAGTGAAGTCGGTGGGAATGAGCAGTTCTTC.